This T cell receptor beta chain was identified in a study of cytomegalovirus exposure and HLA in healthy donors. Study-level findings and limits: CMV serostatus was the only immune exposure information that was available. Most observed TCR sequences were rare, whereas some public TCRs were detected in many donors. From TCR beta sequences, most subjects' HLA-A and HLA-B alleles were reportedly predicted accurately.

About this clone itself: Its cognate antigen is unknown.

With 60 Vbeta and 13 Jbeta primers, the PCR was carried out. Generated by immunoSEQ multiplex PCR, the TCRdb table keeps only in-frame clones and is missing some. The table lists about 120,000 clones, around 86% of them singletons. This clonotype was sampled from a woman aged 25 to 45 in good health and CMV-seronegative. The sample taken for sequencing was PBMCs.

Written as DNA, the CDR3 is TGTGCCATCAGTGTCGACAGGACCTATAATTCACCCCTCCACTTT. This codes for CAISVDRTYNSPLHF. V usage is TRBV10-3 and J usage is TRBJ1-6; D perhaps matches TRBD1 (6 bases). The CDR3 covers 15 residues. Germline V gives CDR1 ENHRY, CDR2 SYGVKD. The V end was cut by 4 bases, the J end by 2 bases, with 9 bases between.